The source of this T cell receptor beta chain is a study of blood T cell repertoires in COVID-19 (dated by TCRdb to 2020 to 2021). About the study as a whole: Samples from collaborators originated in the United States, Italy and Spain and spanned both the acute and convalescent phases of COVID-19. A de-identified subject ID, COVID-19 status, age in years and sex were almost always included in the sample metadata. The samples were drawn from two sources: the first 160 participants of the ongoing ImmuneRACE study, and 1,000 to 1,500 subjects contributed by 6 global collaborators. The repertoires were released in a freely available public database meant as a resource for research on the immune response to SARS-CoV-2. Where HLA class I and class II types were available, the types were taken from metadata supplied by the sample provider, not from assay-based typing. Deeply sampled blood TCRbeta repertoires from subjects exposed to, actively infected with, or recovered from COVID-19 were included in the dataset. The prospective study material was composed of cDNA or gDNA derived from T cells, B-cell-depleted T cells, or PBMCs.

V lost 3 bases and J lost 4 bases, and the count of bases not matched to a germline gene is 12. The CDR3 numbers 18 residues from cysteine through phenylalanine. The CDR3 DNA has 54 bases and is translated from base 1. Reading the germline V gene gives CDR1 LGHNT and CDR2 FRNRAP. Whole blood was collected in K2EDTA tubes by collaborating institutions according to the institutions' own protocols. For TCRbeta analysis, collaborators shipped samples as frozen whole blood, isolated PBMCs, or DNA extracted from either of those sample types. TCRbeta CDR3 regions were amplified from genomic DNA by means of the immunoSEQ Assay, a bias-controlled multiplex PCR. Per the original workflow: Nucleated cell counts per sample were estimated from amplification of reference gene primers within the assay. To quantify the absolute abundance of each unique TCRbeta CDR3 rearrangement, sequence reads were collapsed and filtered. Productive Simpson clonality was computed per sample as the square root of Simpson's diversity index over productive rearrangements. Held by TCRdb, this immuneACCESS table contains in-frame sequences only and omits some clones. Under half of the omission traces to an unresolved V gene where checked; the cause of the rest is unknown. D and trimming were read from the DNA, whereas the V and J calls and clone size are those reported in that table. Counted in this sample were over 150,000 clones; less than 90% of them appeared once. In total, the top ten clones hold less than 15% of the sample.

Remarks on this clone: The specificity of this receptor is unknown. Nothing much larger sits one base from this clone, and base qualities are not available.

What the study reported, not specific to this receptor: The quantity of clinical and demographic metadata differed by source and by participant and was supplied without curation.

The chain is made from TRBV12-5 and TRBJ1-2; 12 central nucleotides agree with TRBD1. The sequence derives from a man aged 18 to 35 with active or convalescent COVID-19. Sequenced input: peripheral blood. CDR3 reads: CASGFERGQGASSYGYTF. The DNA reads as follows: TGTGCTAGTGGTTTCGAAAGGGGACAGGGGGCTTCTAGCTATGGCTACACCTTC.